This entry is about one TCR beta chain. Germline assignment: CDR1 MNHEY and CDR2 SMNVEV (reference sequence). This CDR3 has 16 residues. The ends lost 7 bases at V and 1 base at J; junction bases unmatched: 10. In terms of age and location, participants ranged from roughly 18 to 90 years and lived in about two dozen US areas. The sample originates from a study of blood T cell repertoires in COVID-19. About the research overall: The analysed material was cDNA or gDNA that came from T cells, B-cell-depleted T cells, or PBMCs.

TCRdb's copy holds only in-frame clones and misses some; the assay was immunoSEQ multiplex PCR. The data contain 250,000 to 300,000 clones, around nine tenths of them singletons. The clonotype was recovered from a woman in her forties who had recovered from COVID-19. J is TRBJ1-5 and V is TRBV27; 7 positions agree with TRBD1. Source material: PBMCs or T cells enriched from blood (not recorded which). CDR3 in DNA: TGTGCCAGCAAACTACGACAGGGCGCAAGCAATCAGCCCCAGCATTTT. This encodes CASKLRQGASNQPQHF.